The text below deals with one T cell receptor (beta chain). Reverse transcription of about 0.45 to 1 ug RNA used random hexamers. Amplification of TCR beta CDR3 used immunoSEQ multiplex PCR across 54 Vbeta and 13 Jbeta. Each CDR3 protein gets one entry after TCRdb re-called the immunoSEQ multiplex PCR reads with MiXCR. The sample comprises roughly 300,000 distinct CDR3 sequences, 85% of which are singletons, and about 0.11% rests with the top ten. This record comes from a study of CD8 T cells in Susac syndrome. CDR1 MDHEN and CDR2 SYDVKM come from the germline V gene. The CDR3 is 16 residues long. V lost 3 bases and J 3 bases, leaving 15 bases between the germline ends.

Sequencing was carried out using CD8+ T cells from PBMCs. V is TRBV28 and J is TRBJ1-5; D possibly corresponds to TRBD1 (6 bases). This receptor was taken from a human donor with multiple sclerosis. CDR3 loop: CASSLGRGYPNQPQHF. As DNA, the CDR3 is TGTGCCAGCAGTTTGGGCAGGGGTTACCCCAATCAGCCCCAGCATTTT.